This passage covers 18 T cell receptor beta chains from one sample sequenced in a study of OX40 agonist ivuxolimab in advanced cancers. The protocol was immunoSEQ multiplex PCR, while the TCRdb copy is restricted to in-frame clones and leaves out a portion. The data show fewer than 65,000 clones, 94% seen once. The sample was CD4+ or CD8+ T cells sorted from blood, taken in a trial of the OX40 agonist ivuxolimab. These receptors all come from an adult with an advanced solid tumor such as melanoma, head and neck, liver or kidney cancer.

The V gene is TRBV5-6, the J gene TRBJ2-7; 7 bases are shared with TRBD1. The CDR3 is made up of 14 amino acids. Trimming cost V 6 bases and J 5 bases; bases outside gene matches: 11. CDR1 and CDR2 from the germline V gene are SGHDT and YYEEEE. This CDR3 reads CASNIYRGYDEQYF. The CDR3 region has the DNA TGTGCCAGCAACATATACAGGGGATACGACGAGCAGTACTTC. The full variable domain, completed using reference TRBV5-6 and TRBJ2-7, is DAGVTQSPTHLIKTRGQQVTLRCSPKSGHDTVSWYQQALGQGPQFIFQYYEEEERQRGNFPDRFSGHQFPNYSSELNVNALLLGDSALYLCASNIYRGYDEQYFGPGTRLTVT.

The V and J genes are TRBV7-3 and TRBJ2-7; the D gene could be TRBD1 or TRBD2 (5 bases each). Trimming pared 3 bases from V and 2 bases from J, leaving 8 bases between. Germline values: CDR1 SGHTA, CDR2 FQGTGA. CDR3 length: 13 amino acids. CDR3 protein: CASSLGVTYEQYF. The CDR3 nucleotides read TGTGCCAGCAGCTTGGGGGTAACCTACGAGCAGTACTTC.

The chain recombines TRBV7-6 with TRBJ2-1, with D hard to call. CDR1 and CDR2 from the germline V gene are SGHVS and FNYEAQ. This CDR3 has 11 residues. The V gene lost 3 bases and the J gene lost 9 bases, with 6 bases spanning the gap. The DNA of the CDR3 is TGTGCCAGCAGCTTGTACGGTGAGCAGTTCTTC. Residues: CASSLYGEQFF. Based on the CDR3 plus reference TRBV7-6 and TRBJ2-1, the full variable domain is GAGVSQSPRYKVTKRGQDVALRCDPISGHVSLYWYRQALGQGPEFLTYFNYEAQQDKSGLPNDRFSAERPEGSISTLTIQRTEQRDSAMYRCASSLYGEQFFGPGTRLTVL.

The rearrangement links TRBV13 to TRBJ2-1, with a tentative D call TRBD2 (5 bases). The CDR3 loop spans 13 amino acids. CDR1 is PRHDT, CDR2 FYEKMQ, per germline (reference sequence). V was clipped by 5 bases and J by 7 bases, with 12 bases between them. DNA for the CDR3: TGTGCCAGCAGCCCCCGGAGGCGGAATGAGCAGTTCTTC. Translation gives CASSPRRRNEQFF.

CDR3 sequence reads: CASSAPRFTGVFNYGYTF. The CDR3 nucleotides are TGTGCCAGCAGCGCACCACGATTCACAGGGGTCTTTAACTATGGCTACACCTTC. V gene TRBV5-8 combines with J gene TRBJ1-2, with 7 positions matching TRBD1. This CDR3 is 18 amino acids long. Germline V gene lookup returns CDR1 SGHTS and CDR2 YDEGEE. V shed 4 bases, J shed 1 base, and the junction held 16 bases outside the gene matches.

This clone showed up just once. This chain connects TRBV28 to TRBJ1-5; D is ambiguous. Trimming stripped 3 bases from V and 4 bases from J, with 10 bases between. This CDR3 contains 14 residues. Germline CDR1 is MDHEN and CDR2 is SYDVKM. The CDR3, as DNA: TGTGCCAGCAGTTTTGTCAGGCTGAATCAGCCCCAGCATTTT. Translated: CASSFVRLNQPQHF.

J is TRBJ1-1 and V is TRBV6-5, with D unresolved. The V end was cut by 6 bases, the J end by 1 base, with 12 bases between. This CDR3 is built from 14 residues. Germline values: CDR1 MNHEY, CDR2 SVGAGI. CDR3 protein: CASSHSTGNTEAFF. The CDR3 nucleotides read TGTGCCAGCAGCCATTCTACGGGGAACACTGAAGCTTTCTTT.

J is TRBJ2-7 and V is TRBV7-9; D perhaps matches TRBD2 (6 bases). The V end lost 2 bases, the J end lost 4 bases, and 12 bases lay between the germline ends. The CDR3 has 14 residues. CDR1 is SEHNR and CDR2 is FQNEAQ in the germline V gene (reference sequence). CDR3 region: CASSLIGGAYEQYF. As DNA, the CDR3 is TGTGCCAGCAGCTTAATCGGGGGAGCGTACGAGCAGTACTTC.

The V and J genes are TRBV28 and TRBJ2-7; TRBD2 agrees at 8 bases. V lost 5 bases to trimming and J lost 3 bases; unmatched junction nucleotides: 12. This CDR3 is built from 16 residues. Germline assignment: CDR1 MDHEN and CDR2 SYDVKM. CDR3 DNA: TGTGCCAGCAGTACTCTTGGACTAGCCGTGAACTACGAGCAGTACTTC. Translating gives CASSTLGLAVNYEQYF.

V is TRBV15 and J is TRBJ1-5; D uncertain. The V end was cut by 0 bases, the J end by 9 bases, with 15 bases between. Germline V gives CDR1 LNHNV, CDR2 YYDKDF (reference sequence). The CDR3 length is 15 residues. The CDR3 nucleotides are TGTGCCACCAGCAGAGATCTGGGCCTGGCGGGGCCCCAGCATTTT. The encoded protein is CATSRDLGLAGPQHF. The entire variable domain, with the rest obtained from reference TRBV15 and TRBJ1-5, is as follows: DAMVIQNPRYQVTQFGKPVTLSCSQTLNHNVMYWYQQKSSQAPKLLFHYYDKDFNNEADTPDNFQSRRPNTSFCFLDIRSPGLGDTAMYLCATSRDLGLAGPQHFGDGTRLSIL.

This chain connects TRBV4-2 to TRBJ1-4, with 8 positions matching TRBD1. V lost 2 bases, J lost 6 bases, and 17 bases stayed unmatched. CDR1 is LGHNA and CDR2 is YNFKEQ in the germline V gene. The CDR3 loop spans 19 amino acids. The DNA of the CDR3 is TGTGCCAGCAGCCAACACGTTAATATCGCAGGGGGCGGTGATGAAAAACTGTTTTTT. Its translation: CASSQHVNIAGGGDEKLFF.

The chain combines TRBV19 with TRBJ2-2; 7 nucleotides match TRBD1. The CDR3 is 17 amino acids. Germline V gene data show CDR1 as LNHDA and CDR2 as SQIVND (reference sequence). V dropped 2 bases and J dropped 7; count of bases not matched to a gene: 13. CDR3 nucleotide sequence: TGTGCCAGTAGTATACCCTCGTCCGGGACAGCGATCGGGGAGCTGTTTTTT. Protein product: CASSIPSSGTAIGELFF. Full variable domain (outside the CDR3, taken from reference TRBV19 and TRBJ2-2): DGGITQSPKYLFRKEGQNVTLSCEQNLNHDAMYWYRQDPGQGLRLIYYSQIVNDFQKGDIAEGYSVSREKKESFPLTVTSAQKNPTAFYLCASSIPSSGTAIGELFFGEGSRLTVL.

This sequence joins TRBV13 and TRBJ1-1; TRBD1 aligns across 7 bases. V lost 6 bases and J lost 0; bases outside the gene matches: 13. CDR1 and CDR2 from the germline V gene are PRHDT and FYEKMQ (reference sequence). The CDR3 consists of 17 residues. The CDR3 coding sequence is TGTGCCAGCAGAAGGGGGGAAAGGACAGGCCTGAACACTGAAGCTTTCTTT. Protein product: CASRRGERTGLNTEAFF. The full variable domain, with the rest looked up from reference TRBV13 and TRBJ1-1, is AAGVIQSPRHLIKEKRETATLKCYPIPRHDTVYWYQQGPGQDPQFLISFYEKMQSDKGSIPDRFSAQQFSDYHSELNMSSLELGDSALYFCASRRGERTGLNTEAFFGQGTRLTVV.

The rearrangement uses TRBV5-6 and TRBJ2-1, with 16 bases identical to TRBD2. The junction had 1 base not matched to a gene; V was cut back by 2 bases and J by 5 bases. The CDR3 spans 16 residues. Germline lookup yields CDR1 SGHDT and CDR2 YYEEEE. The CDR3 loop is CASSFGTSGRDNEQFF. The CDR3, as DNA: TGTGCCAGCAGCTTTGGGACTAGCGGGAGGGACAATGAGCAGTTCTTC.

CDR3 DNA: TGTGCCAGTGATGAGTCCGGGTTAAGCAATCAGCCCCAGCATTTT. Its protein product is CASDESGLSNQPQHF. This chain connects TRBV19 to TRBJ1-5, with no clear D. Germline assignment: CDR1 LNHDA and CDR2 SQIVND (reference sequence). Trimming removed 8 bases from V and 1 base from J, with 15 bases in between. CDR3 length: 15 residues.

The CDR3 sequence is CASSEGTSGQTFYNEQFF. In nucleotides, the CDR3 is TGTGCCAGCAGTGAAGGGACTAGCGGACAGACCTTCTACAATGAGCAGTTCTTC. This chain uses TRBV6-1 with TRBJ2-1; 10 nucleotides line up with TRBD2. This CDR3 comprises 18 residues. Germline trimming cut 1 base from V and 3 bases from J; bases unmatched to any gene: 9. Germline V lookup: CDR1 MNHNS, CDR2 SASEGT.

The rearrangement uses TRBV10-3 and TRBJ2-5; TRBD2 aligns across 10 bases. The CDR3 length is 15 residues. Germline-derived CDR1 and CDR2 are ENHRY and SYGVKD. The trim removed 6 bases at V and 1 base at J, leaving 5 bases unmatched. The CDR3 loop reads CAISLGLAAQETQYF. CDR3 nucleotide sequence: TGTGCCATCAGCCTAGGACTAGCGGCCCAAGAGACCCAGTACTTC.

The chain uses TRBV7-8 and TRBJ2-5, with TRBD2 matching over 11 bases. CDR3 size: 17 residues. CDR1 is SGHVS, CDR2 FQNEAQ, per germline. The trim removed 4 bases at V and 2 bases at J, leaving 9 bases unmatched. The CDR3 is CASSSGGTSGYQETQYF. DNA for the CDR3: TGTGCCAGCAGCTCCGGAGGGACTAGCGGCTATCAAGAGACCCAGTACTTC. Looking up the rest from reference TRBV7-8 and TRBJ2-5 gives the full variable domain: GAGVSQSPRYKVAKRGQDVALRCDPISGHVSLFWYQQALGQGPEFLTYFQNEAQLDKSGLPSDRFFAERPEGSVSTLKIQRTQQEDSAVYLCASSSGGTSGYQETQYFGPGTRLLVL.